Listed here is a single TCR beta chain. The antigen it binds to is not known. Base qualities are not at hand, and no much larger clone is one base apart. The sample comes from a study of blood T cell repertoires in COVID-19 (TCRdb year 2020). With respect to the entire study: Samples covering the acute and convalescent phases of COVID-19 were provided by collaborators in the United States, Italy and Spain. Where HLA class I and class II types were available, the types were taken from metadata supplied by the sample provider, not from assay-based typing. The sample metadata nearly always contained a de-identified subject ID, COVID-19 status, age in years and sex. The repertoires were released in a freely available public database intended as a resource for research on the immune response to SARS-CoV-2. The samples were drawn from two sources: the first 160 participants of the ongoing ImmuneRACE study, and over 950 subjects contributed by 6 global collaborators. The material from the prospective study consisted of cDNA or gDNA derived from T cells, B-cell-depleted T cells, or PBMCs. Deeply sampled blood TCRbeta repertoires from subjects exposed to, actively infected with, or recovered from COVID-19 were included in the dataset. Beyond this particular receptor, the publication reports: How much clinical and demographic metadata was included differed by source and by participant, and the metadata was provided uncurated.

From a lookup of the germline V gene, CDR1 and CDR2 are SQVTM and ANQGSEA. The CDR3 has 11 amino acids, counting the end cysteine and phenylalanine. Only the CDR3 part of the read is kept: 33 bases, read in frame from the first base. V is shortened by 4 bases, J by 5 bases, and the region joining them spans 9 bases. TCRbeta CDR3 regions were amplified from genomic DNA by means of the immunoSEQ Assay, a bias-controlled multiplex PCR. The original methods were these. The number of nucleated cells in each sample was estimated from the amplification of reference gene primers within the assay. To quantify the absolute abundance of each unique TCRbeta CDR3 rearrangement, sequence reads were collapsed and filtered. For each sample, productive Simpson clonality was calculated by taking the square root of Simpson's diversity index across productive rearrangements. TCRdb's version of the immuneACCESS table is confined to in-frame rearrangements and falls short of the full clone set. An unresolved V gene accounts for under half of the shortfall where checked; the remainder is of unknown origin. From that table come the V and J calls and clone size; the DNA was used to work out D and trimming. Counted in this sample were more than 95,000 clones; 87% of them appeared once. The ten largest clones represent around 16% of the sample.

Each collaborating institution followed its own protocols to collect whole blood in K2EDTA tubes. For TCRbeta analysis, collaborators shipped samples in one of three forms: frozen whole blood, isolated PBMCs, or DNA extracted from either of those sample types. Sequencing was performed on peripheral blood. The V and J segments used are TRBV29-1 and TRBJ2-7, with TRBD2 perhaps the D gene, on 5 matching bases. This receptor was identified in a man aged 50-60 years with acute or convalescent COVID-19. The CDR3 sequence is CSVVRDHEQYF. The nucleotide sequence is TGCAGCGTTGTACGGGATCACGAGCAGTACTTC.